This passage covers 10 T cell receptor beta chains from one sample sequenced in a study of cytomegalovirus exposure and HLA in healthy donors (dated by TCRdb to 2015 to 2018). Libraries came from the immunoSEQ multiplex PCR assay. For the multiplex PCR, a mixture combining 60 forward primers for TCR Vbeta segments and 13 reverse primers for TCR Jbeta segments was used. The table was pulled from immuneACCESS by TCRdb, which kept in-frame rearrangements only. Such tables lose some clones; where checked, under half of the loss comes from unresolved V genes, and the rest has no known cause. The sample table lists tens of thousands of clones, around 80% of them with a count of one. Clones ranked in the top ten supply approximately 4.8% of the sample. Sequenced material: PBMCs. The receptors were gathered from a male donor in good health and CMV-seropositive.

This clone was seen only a few times. The CDR3 region is CASGGVWGNQPQHF. CDR3 nucleotides: TGTGCCAGTGGGGGGGTGTGGGGCAATCAGCCCCAGCATTTT. The rearrangement links TRBV19 to TRBJ1-5; weak D call: TRBD1 (5 bases). CDR1 and CDR2 (germline): LNHDA, SQIVND (reference sequence). This CDR3 has 14 amino acids. V dropped 8 bases and J dropped 2 bases, with 13 bases sitting between them.

There are a few counts of this clone. The chain employs TRBV30 and TRBJ2-6, with 7 bases that match TRBD2. This CDR3 is 17 amino acids long. V shed 2 bases, J shed 0 bases, and the junction held 7 bases outside the gene matches. The germline V gene encodes CDR1 GTSNPN and CDR2 SVGIG (reference sequence). CDR3 sequence reads: CAWSLKRGSSGANVLTF. The CDR3 DNA follows: TGTGCCTGGAGTTTGAAGCGGGGCTCCTCTGGGGCCAACGTCCTGACTTTC. Drawing the rest from reference TRBV30 and TRBJ2-6, the complete variable domain is SQTIHQWPATLVQPVGSPLSLECTVEGTSNPNLYWYRQAAGRGLQLLFYSVGIGQISSEVPQNLSASRPQDRQFILSSKKLLLSDSGFYLCAWSLKRGSSGANVLTFGAGSRLTVL.

The rearrangement joins TRBV19 to TRBJ1-1; D remains ambiguous. Germline V gene sequence: CDR1 LNHDA, CDR2 SQIVND (reference sequence). The V end was cut by 4 bases, the J end by 4 bases, with 19 bases between. The CDR3 loop spans 16 amino acids. CDR3 DNA: TGTGCCAGTAGTACCCCCATCGGGGTCCTCGGCACTGAAGCTTTCTTT. Encoded protein: CASSTPIGVLGTEAFF.

The genes are TRBV7-9 and TRBJ1-1; D might be TRBD1 (5 bases). Deletions cut 5 bases from V and 6 bases from J, with 16 bases between. CDR3 length: 14 residues. CDR1 and CDR2 (germline): SEHNR, FQNEAQ (reference sequence). The CDR3 bases are TGTGCCAGCAGCCTACTACCCAGGGCTCCTGAAGCTTTCTTT. This encodes CASSLLPRAPEAFF.

V gene TRBV5-1 combines with J gene TRBJ2-3, with 7 positions matching TRBD1. J gave up 1 base and V 3 bases, and 5 bases lay outside the gene matches. The germline gives CDR1 SGHRS, CDR2 YFSETQ. The CDR3 contains 15 residues. The CDR3 loop reads CASSSTGAGTDTQYF. The CDR3 coding sequence is TGCGCCAGCAGCTCAACAGGGGCGGGCACAGATACGCAGTATTTT.

This clone was detected once. The rearrangement links TRBV28 to TRBJ1-1, with 10 nucleotides matching TRBD1. This CDR3 is 16 amino acids long. From germline, CDR1 is MDHEN and CDR2 SYDVKM. With V trimmed by 0 bases and J by 1 base, 2 bases remained unmatched. DNA of the CDR3: TGTGCCAGCAGTTTATGGGGACAGGGGAAGAACACTGAAGCTTTCTTT. Its translation: CASSLWGQGKNTEAFF.

This clone was recorded only once. The chain combines TRBV14 with TRBJ2-3, with a weak D call TRBD2 (5 bases). The CDR3 is 15 residues long. V was cut by 1 base and J by 1 base, with 9 bases left in between. Looked up from germline, CDR1 is SGHDN and CDR2 is FVKESK. The CDR3 is CASSQGSGGTDTQYF. The DNA of the CDR3 is TGTGCCAGCAGCCAAGGGAGCGGAGGCACAGATACGCAGTATTTT.

This clone was picked up a small number of times. V gene TRBV18 combines with J gene TRBJ2-5; TRBD1 matches at 8 bases. V dropped 3 bases and J dropped 3; count of bases not matched to a gene: 3. The CDR3 covers 14 residues. The germline V gene encodes CDR1 KGHSH and CDR2 LQKENI. The CDR3 sequence is CASSPLTGEETQYF. Here the CDR3 DNA reads TGTGCCAGCTCACCCCTGACAGGGGAAGAGACCCAGTACTTC.

This chain links TRBV2 with TRBJ1-5; 7 bases agree with TRBD1. Germline values: CDR1 SNHLY, CDR2 FYNNEI. The CDR3 runs to 15 residues. The ends lost 6 bases at V and 6 bases at J; junction bases unmatched: 11. The CDR3 region is CASRGDRGKVQPQHF. Written as DNA, the CDR3 is TGTGCCAGCAGAGGGGACAGAGGAAAGGTTCAGCCCCAGCATTTT.

This chain's CDR3 is CSERVADTQYF. In nucleotides, the CDR3 is TGCAGTGAGAGGGTGGCAGATACGCAGTATTTT. The genes are TRBV20-1 and TRBJ2-3; D possibly corresponds to TRBD2 (5 bases). The V end lost 7 bases, the J end lost 4 bases, and 9 bases lay between the germline ends. The germline V gene has CDR1 DFQATT and CDR2 SNEGSKA (reference sequence). The length of the CDR3 is 11 residues.